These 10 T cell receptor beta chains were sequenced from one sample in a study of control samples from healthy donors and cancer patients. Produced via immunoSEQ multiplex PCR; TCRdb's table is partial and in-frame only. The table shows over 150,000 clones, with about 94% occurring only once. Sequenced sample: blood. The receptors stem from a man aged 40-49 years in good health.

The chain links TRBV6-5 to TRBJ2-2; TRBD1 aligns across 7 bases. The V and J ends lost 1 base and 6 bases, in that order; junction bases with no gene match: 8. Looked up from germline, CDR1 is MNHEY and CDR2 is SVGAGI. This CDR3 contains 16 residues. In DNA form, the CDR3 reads TGTGCCAGCAGTTACTTCGCGACAGGGACGGCCGGGGAGCTGTTTTTT. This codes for CASSYFATGTAGELFF.

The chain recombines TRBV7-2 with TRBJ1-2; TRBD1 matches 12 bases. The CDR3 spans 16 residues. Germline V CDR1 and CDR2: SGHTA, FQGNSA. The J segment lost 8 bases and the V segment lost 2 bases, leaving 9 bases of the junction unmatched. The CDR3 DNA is TGTGCCAGCAGCTTATGGGGACAGGGGGCGAGCAGGGGCTACACCTTC. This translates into CASSLWGQGASRGYTF.

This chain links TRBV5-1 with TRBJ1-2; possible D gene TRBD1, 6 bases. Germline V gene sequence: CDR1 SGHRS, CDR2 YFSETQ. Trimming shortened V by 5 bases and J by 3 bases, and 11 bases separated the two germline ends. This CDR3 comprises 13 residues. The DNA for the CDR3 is TGCGCCAGCAGGCGCTCAGGGGACTATGGCTACACCTTC. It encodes CASRRSGDYGYTF.

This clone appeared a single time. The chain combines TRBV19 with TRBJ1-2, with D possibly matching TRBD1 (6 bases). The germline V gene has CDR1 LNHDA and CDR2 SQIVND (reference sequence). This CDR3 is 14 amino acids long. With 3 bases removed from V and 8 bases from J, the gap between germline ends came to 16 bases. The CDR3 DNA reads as TGTGCCAGTAGTATGGTAACGGGGGCCACGGGCTACACCTTC. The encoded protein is CASSMVTGATGYTF.

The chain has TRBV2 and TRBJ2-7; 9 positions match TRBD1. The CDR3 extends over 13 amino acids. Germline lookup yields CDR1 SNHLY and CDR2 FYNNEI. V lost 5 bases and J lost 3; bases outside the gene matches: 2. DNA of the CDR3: TGTGCCAGCAGTCTGGGACAGGGCTACGAGCAGTACTTC. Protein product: CASSLGQGYEQYF.

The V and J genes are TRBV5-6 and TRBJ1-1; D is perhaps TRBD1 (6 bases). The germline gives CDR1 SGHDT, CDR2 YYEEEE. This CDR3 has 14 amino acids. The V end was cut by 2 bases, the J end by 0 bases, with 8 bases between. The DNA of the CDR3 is TGTGCCAGCAGCTTAGGGGGGATGAACACTGAAGCTTTCTTT. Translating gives CASSLGGMNTEAFF.

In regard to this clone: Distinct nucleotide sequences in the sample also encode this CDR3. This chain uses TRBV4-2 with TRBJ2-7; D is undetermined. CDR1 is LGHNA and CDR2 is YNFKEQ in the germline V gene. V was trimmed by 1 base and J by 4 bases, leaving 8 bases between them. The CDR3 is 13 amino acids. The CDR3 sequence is CASSQGGTYEQYF. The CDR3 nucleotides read TGTGCCAGCAGCCAAGGCGGAACTTACGAGCAGTACTTC.

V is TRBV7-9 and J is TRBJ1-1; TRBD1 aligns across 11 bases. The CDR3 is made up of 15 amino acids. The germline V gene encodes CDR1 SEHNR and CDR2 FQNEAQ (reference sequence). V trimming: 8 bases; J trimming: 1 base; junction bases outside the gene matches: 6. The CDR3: CASVGTGGGNTEAFF. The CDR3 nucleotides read TGTGCCAGCGTAGGGACAGGGGGAGGGAACACTGAAGCTTTCTTT.

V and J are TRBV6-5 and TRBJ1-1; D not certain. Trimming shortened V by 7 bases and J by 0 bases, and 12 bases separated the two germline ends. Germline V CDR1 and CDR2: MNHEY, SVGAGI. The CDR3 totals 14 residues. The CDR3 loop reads CASIRTGMNTEAFF. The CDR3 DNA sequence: TGTGCCAGCATCCGGACGGGCATGAACACTGAAGCTTTCTTT.

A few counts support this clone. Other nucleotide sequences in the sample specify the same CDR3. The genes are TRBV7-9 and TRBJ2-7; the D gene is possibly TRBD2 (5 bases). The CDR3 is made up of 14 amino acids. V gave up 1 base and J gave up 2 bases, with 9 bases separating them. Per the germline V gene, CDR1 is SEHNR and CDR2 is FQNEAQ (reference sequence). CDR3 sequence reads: CASSLGGSAYEQYF. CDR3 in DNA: TGTGCCAGCAGCTTAGGAGGGTCGGCCTACGAGCAGTACTTC.